There are many counts of the clone carrying this T cell receptor (beta chain). Antigen specificity is unknown. The sample originates from a study of CD8 T cells in ankylosing spondylitis. Whole-study findings and limits: Those disease-linked clones were CD8+; they were also relatively rare in peripheral blood. Significantly higher representation of disease-linked clones was reported for matched ankylosing spondylitis synovial fluid. What seemed typical of ankylosing spondylitis blood was a TCR beta motif built from eight highly homologous variants.

Quantitative barcoded 5'-RACE was used to prepare TCR beta libraries. TCRdb reprocessed the 5' RACE reads via MiXCR and lists one record per CDR3 protein. Of about 460,000 distinct CDR3 sequences listed, roughly 5.3% were seen once; the top ten hold under 4.5%. This receptor was taken from a male donor with ankylosing spondylitis. Sequences were obtained from blood, either unsorted or a sorted T cell fraction (not recorded which).

CDR3 DNA: TGCAGCGTTGATGCCCCAGTTGGGACCCAGTACTTC. It encodes CSVDAPVGTQYF. The rearrangement links TRBV29-1 to TRBJ2-5; unclear D gene. Looked up from germline, CDR1 is SQVTM and CDR2 is ANQGSEA. The length of the CDR3 is 12 residues. V lost 3 bases, J lost 7 bases, and 12 bases lay in between.